A single sample gave rise to the 6 T cell receptor beta chains below, sequenced in a study of OX40 agonist ivuxolimab in advanced cancers. Here immunoSEQ multiplex PCR was the method, and the copy in TCRdb shows in-frame clones only, minus some. Of 50,000 to 75,000 clones listed, about 90% were seen once; the top ten hold approximately 0.32%. Sequenced here: CD4+ or CD8+ T cells sorted from blood, sampled in a trial of the OX40 agonist ivuxolimab. The receptor set was obtained from an adult with an advanced solid tumor such as melanoma, head and neck, liver or kidney cancer.

The rearrangement links TRBV6-1 to TRBJ2-4, with a possible D match to TRBD1 (5 bases). The CDR3 is made up of 15 amino acids. Germline lookup yields CDR1 MNHNS and CDR2 SASEGT. Deletions cut 5 bases from V and 4 bases from J, with 15 bases between. For the CDR3, the DNA is TGTGCCAGCAGTCCGGACCGGAGACAGAAAAACATTCAGTACTTC. Its protein product is CASSPDRRQKNIQYF.

This chain uses TRBV6-1 with TRBJ2-7; D is unresolved. Germline CDR1 MNHNS, CDR2 SASEGT. The V end was cut by 5 bases, the J end by 3 bases, with 11 bases between. The length of the CDR3 is 13 residues. CDR3 nucleotide sequence: TGTGCCAGCAGTTTGACACCCGACTACGAGCAGTACTTC. Its protein is CASSLTPDYEQYF.

V is TRBV4-2 and J is TRBJ2-2; TRBD1 matches at 9 bases. This CDR3 contains 15 residues. With 4 bases clipped from V and 3 bases from J, the junction kept 3 bases outside the gene matches. Looked up from germline, CDR1 is LGHNA and CDR2 is YNFKEQ. The CDR3 sequence is CASSLRTGDTGELFF. As DNA, the CDR3 is TGTGCCAGCAGCCTACGGACAGGGGACACCGGGGAGCTGTTTTTT.

This chain connects TRBV30 to TRBJ1-2; tentative D call: TRBD1 (6 bases). In germline, CDR1 is GTSNPN, CDR2 SVGIG (reference sequence). V was trimmed by 0 bases and J by 0 bases, leaving 11 bases between them. The CDR3 consists of 15 residues. The CDR3 DNA follows: TGTGCCTGGAGTGTAAACAGGGTCCCTAACTATGGCTACACCTTC. Translation gives CAWSVNRVPNYGYTF.

This rearrangement joins TRBV6-5 to TRBJ2-4, with 8 bases identical to TRBD2. The CDR3 is 15 amino acids. Germline values: CDR1 MNHEY, CDR2 SVGAGI. V gave up 4 bases and J gave up 0 bases; unmatched junction bases: 2. CDR3 sequence: CASSSSGGAKNIQYF. The CDR3 DNA reads as TGTGCCAGCAGTTCCAGCGGGGGAGCCAAAAACATTCAGTACTTC.

The gene calls are TRBV19 and TRBJ1-1, with D tentatively TRBD1 (6 bases). This CDR3 has 19 residues. The V gene's germline CDR1 is LNHDA and CDR2 SQIVND (reference sequence). V lost 3 bases and J 0 bases, leaving 23 bases between the germline ends. The CDR3 DNA is TGTGCCAGTAGTATGTGGAGAGGGCAGGGGAGGGGGATGAACACTGAAGCTTTCTTT. Encoded protein: CASSMWRGQGRGMNTEAFF.